The 21 T cell receptor beta chains below come from one sample, sequenced in a study of T cell responses to AZD1222 COVID-19 vaccine. TCRdb keeps only in-frame clones here, not all; method: immunoSEQ multiplex PCR. This sample carries tens of thousands of clones, about nine tenths of them seen once, and the ten largest clones take around 24%. The source material was peripheral blood, sampled on day 0 of AZD1222 vaccination. All receptors come from an adult in good health.

The chain joins TRBV30 to TRBJ2-1; D is possibly TRBD1 or TRBD2 (5 bases each). Germline assignment: CDR1 GTSNPN and CDR2 SVGIG (reference sequence). V dropped 4 bases and J dropped 12 bases, with 22 bases sitting between them. The CDR3 extends over 14 amino acids. CDR3 coding DNA: TGTGCCTGGACGAAGCGGACAAACGCGGACGGGCAGTTCTTC. It translates to CAWTKRTNADGQFF.

The chain links TRBV6-5 to TRBJ1-2; D is ambiguous. CDR3 length equals 13 residues. V gave up 5 bases and J gave up 8 bases, with 15 bases separating them. Germline V CDR1 and CDR2: MNHEY, SVGAGI. CDR3 DNA: TGTGCCAGCAGTCTCGGTTCGGAGGGCGGCTACACCTTC. Translation: CASSLGSEGGYTF.

The rearrangement uses TRBV12-3 or TRBV12-4 and TRBJ1-5; no clear D. The CDR3 totals 12 residues. V lost 1 base, J lost 7 bases, and 5 bases lay in between. Here the CDR3 DNA reads TGTGCCAGCAGTTTAGTGCCCCAGCCCCAGCATTTT. Translating gives CASSLVPQPQHF.

The chain is built from TRBV30 and TRBJ1-1; D uncertain. With 1 base removed from V and 5 bases from J, the gap between germline ends came to 11 bases. This CDR3 has 13 amino acids. Per germline, CDR1 GTSNPN and CDR2 SVGIG (reference sequence). CDR3 amino acids: CAWSGGDGTEAFF. The CDR3 coding sequence is TGTGCCTGGAGTGGCGGGGATGGAACTGAAGCTTTCTTT.

The gene calls are TRBV7-2 and TRBJ2-5; TRBD2 agrees at 8 bases. Looked up from germline, CDR1 is SGHTA and CDR2 is FQGNSA. V trimming: 0 bases; J trimming: 5 bases; junction bases outside the gene matches: 14. This CDR3 spans 18 amino acids. This CDR3 is CASSLARPGGPAFETQYF. CDR3 in DNA: TGTGCCAGCAGCTTAGCGAGGCCGGGGGGGCCGGCTTTCGAGACCCAGTACTTC.

The CDR3 sequence: CATSDLNPEGNEKLFF. The DNA of the CDR3 is TGTGCCACCAGTGACCTAAATCCGGAGGGTAATGAAAAACTGTTTTTT. This rearrangement joins TRBV24-1 to TRBJ1-4, with D unclear. The CDR3 has 16 residues. The germline V and J ends were trimmed by 4 bases and 4 bases, with 15 bases remaining between them. Germline assignment: CDR1 KGHDR and CDR2 SFDVKD.

The CDR3 is CATSNSGTPLDGYTF. The DNA for the CDR3 is TGTGCCACCAGCAACTCCGGGACCCCACTAGACGGCTACACCTTC. This sequence joins TRBV15 and TRBJ1-2; maybe TRBD1 (5 bases). V lost 4 bases and J lost 8, with 20 bases in between. CDR1 LNHNV and CDR2 YYDKDF come from the germline V gene (reference sequence). The CDR3 totals 15 residues.

The chain is built from TRBV2 and TRBJ1-5, with D possibly TRBD1 on 5 matching bases. CDR1 SNHLY and CDR2 FYNNEI come from the germline V gene. Trimming pared 5 bases from V and 4 bases from J, leaving 12 bases between. CDR3 length: 14 amino acids. CDR3 in DNA: TGTGCCAGCAGTATATGGGACGGAAATCAGCCCCAGCATTTT. Amino acids: CASSIWDGNQPQHF.

The chain uses TRBV27 and TRBJ1-2, with D possibly TRBD1 on 5 matching bases. This CDR3 is built from 13 residues. V lost 5 bases and J lost 4, with 11 bases in between. Germline CDR1 reads MNHEY; CDR2 reads SMNVEV (reference sequence). In DNA, the CDR3 is TGTGCCAGCAGTCAGCGGGGCTTCTATGGCTACACCTTC. Residues: CASSQRGFYGYTF.

The gene calls are TRBV10-3 and TRBJ2-1; D remains unclear. V lost 4 bases and J lost 0, with 7 bases in between. In germline, CDR1 is ENHRY, CDR2 SYGVKD. The CDR3 is 14 residues long. The CDR3 is CAISARSSYNEQFF. The CDR3 nucleotides read TGTGCCATCAGTGCCCGCAGCTCCTACAATGAGCAGTTCTTC.

The rearrangement links TRBV28 to TRBJ1-6, with unresolved D. CDR3 size: 16 residues. Trimming pared 3 bases from V and 9 bases from J, leaving 18 bases between. Germline-derived CDR1 and CDR2 are MDHEN and SYDVKM. CDR3 region: CASSLTVGRSGSPLHF. DNA of the CDR3: TGTGCCAGCAGTTTGACGGTAGGCCGTAGTGGTTCACCCCTCCACTTT.

The chain has TRBV7-8 and TRBJ2-4, with TRBD2 matching 7 bases. The CDR3 runs 15 residues. Trimming cost V 5 bases and J 1 base; bases outside gene matches: 5. Germline CDR1 and CDR2: SGHVS and FQNEAQ. The CDR3 DNA sequence: TGTGCCAGCAGCGAGCGGCGGGGGGCCAAAAACATTCAGTACTTC. It codes for CASSERRGAKNIQYF.

V is TRBV19 and J is TRBJ2-5, with a weak D call TRBD1 (6 bases). V lost 3 bases to trimming and J lost 7 bases, with 18 bases between them. The length of the CDR3 is 15 residues. The germline gives CDR1 LNHDA, CDR2 SQIVND (reference sequence). CDR3 loop: CASSIWQGSWGTQYF. The CDR3 bases are TGTGCCAGTAGTATTTGGCAGGGGAGTTGGGGGACCCAGTACTTC.

As DNA, the CDR3 is TGCGCCCCGACGCGGATAGACTCCTACGAGCAGTACTTC. Residues: CAPTRIDSYEQYF. The chain links TRBV5-1 to TRBJ2-7; D gene unclear. Trimming shortened V by 10 bases and J by 0 bases, and 14 bases separated the two germline ends. There are 13 residues in the CDR3. Germline V gene lookup returns CDR1 SGHRS and CDR2 YFSETQ. Together with reference TRBV5-1 and TRBJ2-7, the CDR3 gives the full variable domain: KAGVTQTPRYLIKTRGQQVTLSCSPISGHRSVSWYQQTPGQGLQFLFEYFSETQRNKGNFPGRFSGRQFSNSRSEMNVSTLELGDSALYLCAPTRIDSYEQYFGPGTRLTVT.

V gene TRBV7-2 combines with J gene TRBJ2-1; D perhaps matches TRBD2 (6 bases). V gave up 2 bases and J gave up 7 bases, with 9 bases separating them. The CDR3 has 13 residues. The germline V gene has CDR1 SGHTA and CDR2 FQGNSA. CDR3 coding DNA: TGTGCCAGCAGCTTATCGCGGGGAAATGAGCAGTTCTTC. Translating gives CASSLSRGNEQFF.

This sequence joins TRBV25-1 and TRBJ1-2; 8 nucleotides line up with TRBD1. The CDR3 runs to 11 residues. The V segment lost 7 bases and the J segment 7 bases; nucleotides outside the gene matches: 2. In germline, CDR1 is MGHDK, CDR2 SYGVNS. In nucleotides, the CDR3 is TGTGCCAGCAATACAGGGGGTGGCTACACCTTC. Translating gives CASNTGGGYTF.

V gene TRBV4-1 combines with J gene TRBJ1-4; D is possibly TRBD1 (6 bases). This CDR3 contains 18 residues. The germline V gene encodes CDR1 MGHRA and CDR2 YSYEKL. Trimming shortened V by 3 bases and J by 0 bases, and 17 bases separated the two germline ends. DNA for the CDR3: TGCGCCAGCAGCCAGATCAGGGGTCCCTCAGCAACTAATGAAAAACTGTTTTTT. This sequence encodes CASSQIRGPSATNEKLFF.

The CDR3 loop reads CAWTAGVYGYTF. The CDR3 nucleotides are TGTGCCTGGACGGCAGGGGTTTATGGCTACACCTTC. The V and J genes are TRBV30 and TRBJ1-2; TRBD1 might be the D (6 bases). V lost 4 bases, J lost 5 bases, and 11 bases lay in between. The germline V gene encodes CDR1 GTSNPN and CDR2 SVGIG (reference sequence). There are 12 residues in the CDR3.

The chain has TRBV7-8 and TRBJ2-5; D is ambiguous. Per germline, CDR1 SGHVS and CDR2 FQNEAQ. V was trimmed by 5 bases and J by 4 bases, leaving 5 bases between them. There are 11 residues in the CDR3. CDR3 coding DNA: TGTGCCAGCAGCCTTACAGAGACCCAGTACTTC. This gives the protein CASSLTETQYF.

This chain joins TRBV7-2 and TRBJ2-1; D may be TRBD2 (6 bases). This CDR3 has 16 amino acids. Per the germline V gene, CDR1 is SGHTA and CDR2 is FQGNSA. Trimming took off 1 base at V and 1 base at J, with 11 bases between the two ends. The CDR3 coding sequence is TGTGCCAGCAGCTTAGTGGAGGGGATGTCCTACAATGAGCAGTTCTTC. This encodes CASSLVEGMSYNEQFF. Looking up the rest from reference TRBV7-2 and TRBJ2-1 gives the full variable domain: GAGVSQSPSNKVTEKGKDVELRCDPISGHTALYWYRQSLGQGLEFLIYFQGNSAPDKSGLPSDRFSAERTGGSVSTLTIQRTQQEDSAVYLCASSLVEGMSYNEQFFGPGTRLTVL.

This clone has a single count. The gene calls are TRBV28 and TRBJ2-5; the D gene is possibly TRBD1 (6 bases). The CDR3 length is 13 residues. V was shortened by 7 bases and J by 4 bases, with 13 bases between the two germline ends. Germline CDR1 MDHEN, CDR2 SYDVKM. The CDR3 bases are TGTGCCAGCACCGCAGGGGACCGAGAGACCCAGTACTTC. Encoded protein: CASTAGDRETQYF.